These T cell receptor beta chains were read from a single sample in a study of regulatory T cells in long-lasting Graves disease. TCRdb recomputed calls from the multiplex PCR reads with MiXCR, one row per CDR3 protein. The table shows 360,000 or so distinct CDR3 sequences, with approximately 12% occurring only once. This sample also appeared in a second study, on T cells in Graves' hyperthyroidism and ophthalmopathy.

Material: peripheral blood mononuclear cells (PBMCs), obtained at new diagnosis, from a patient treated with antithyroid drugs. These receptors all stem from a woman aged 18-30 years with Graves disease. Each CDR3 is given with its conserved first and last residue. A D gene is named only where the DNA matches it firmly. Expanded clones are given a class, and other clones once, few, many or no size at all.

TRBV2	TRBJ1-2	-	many	CASKREGYGYTF	TGTGCCAGCAAGAGGGAGGGCTATGGCTACACCTTC
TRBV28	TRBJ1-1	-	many	CASSIRWAEAFF	TGTGCCAGCTCGATAAGGTGGGCGGAAGCTTTCTTT
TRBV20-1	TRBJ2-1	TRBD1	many	CSARDRGREVRNEQFF	TGCAGTGCTAGGGACAGGGGGCGCGAAGTTCGGAATGAGCAGTTCTTC
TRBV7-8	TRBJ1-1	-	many	CASSPRDLRVMNTEAFF	TGTGCCAGCAGCCCCAGGGACCTGCGTGTCATGAACACTGAAGCTTTCTTT
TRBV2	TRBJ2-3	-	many	CASRARLQSTDTQYF	TGTGCCAGCAGAGCCCGTCTCCAGAGCACAGATACGCAGTATTTT
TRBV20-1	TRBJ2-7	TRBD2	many	CSAENVAGSYEQYF	TGCAGTGCTGAAAATGTAGCGGGGTCCTACGAGCAGTACTTC
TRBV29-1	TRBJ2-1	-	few	CSVVSSYNEQFF	TGCAGCGTTGTAAGTTCTTACAATGAGCAGTTCTTC
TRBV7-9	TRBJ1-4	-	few	CASSPDDEKLFF	TGTGCCAGCAGCCCCGACGACGAAAAACTGTTTTTT
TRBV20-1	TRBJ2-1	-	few	CSAPRRVAAYNEQFF	TGCAGTGCTCCCCGGAGGGTAGCGGCCTACAATGAGCAGTTCTTC
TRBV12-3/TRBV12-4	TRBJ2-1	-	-	CASSTLRRSYNEQFF	TGTGCCAGCAGTACACTAAGGAGGTCCTACAATGAGCAGTTCTTC
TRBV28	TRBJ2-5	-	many	CASSSPGRGTQYF	TGTGCCAGCAGTTCTCCAGGAAGAGGGACCCAGTACTTC
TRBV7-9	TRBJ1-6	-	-	CASNEDTELFNSPLHF	TGTGCCAGCAACGAGGATACAGAGTTGTTTAATTCACCCCTCCACTTT
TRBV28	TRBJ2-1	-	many	CASSFPRANEQFF	TGTGCCAGCAGTTTTCCCAGGGCCAATGAGCAGTTCTTC
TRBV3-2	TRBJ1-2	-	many	CASSQGEGLNYGYTF	TGTGCCAGCAGCCAAGGCGAGGGACTGAACTATGGCTACACCTTC
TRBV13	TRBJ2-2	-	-	CASSSSLTQTGIGGELFF	TGTGCCAGCAGCTCCTCTCTGACCCAAACAGGGATCGGCGGGGAGCTGTTTTTT
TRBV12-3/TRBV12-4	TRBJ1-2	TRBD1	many	CASSFSQGDLSGYTF	TGTGCCAGCAGTTTCTCCCAGGGGGATCTATCCGGCTACACCTTC
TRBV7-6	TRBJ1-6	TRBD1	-	CASSFLPETGKSSYNSPLHF	TGTGCCAGCAGCTTCTTACCTGAGACAGGGAAGAGCTCCTATAATTCACCCCTCCACTTT
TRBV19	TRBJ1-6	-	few	CASRRQQVSYNSPLHF	TGTGCCAGTAGACGACAACAGGTCTCCTATAATTCACCCCTCCACTTT